This T cell receptor (beta chain) came from a study of blood T cell repertoires in COVID-19. Study details: Acute-phase and convalescent COVID-19 samples originated in the United States, Italy and Spain.

In the study's own analysis: Estimated nucleated cell counts came from reference gene primer amplification. Produced via immunoSEQ multiplex PCR; TCRdb's table is partial and in-frame only. That table furnishes V, J and clone size, whereas the DNA furnished D and trimming. Among over 200,000 clones listed, about 83% were seen once. The CDR3 is 14 residues long. Germline V gene sequence: CDR1 SGHTA, CDR2 FQGNSA. V lost 0 bases to trimming and J lost 5 bases, with 7 bases between them. The sample comprised peripheral blood. The chain has TRBV7-2 and TRBJ1-4; no clear D. The receptor comes from a woman aged 25-40 years with COVID-19, enrolled during active disease. CDR3 region: CASSLASGNEKLFF. CDR3 DNA: TGTGCCAGCAGCTTAGCGAGCGGGAATGAAAAACTGTTTTTT.